This TCR beta chain was recorded in a study of cytomegalovirus exposure and HLA in healthy donors. Study results and caveats: The analysis excluded some indistinguishable V segments, including TRBV6-2 and TRBV6-3. Within an earlier analysis, most TCR beta V segments proved productive either about 90% or about 30% of the time.

These donors counted as nominally healthy when sampled, but unrecorded immune exposures were likely. This clone was detected a few times. Its antigen is currently unknown. CDR1 is SQVTM and CDR2 is ANQGSEA in the germline V gene. The CDR3 covers 13 residues. 13 Jbeta primers and 60 Vbeta primers were used for the PCR. The protocol was immunoSEQ multiplex PCR, while the TCRdb copy is restricted to in-frame clones and leaves out a portion. Found here are 150,000 to 200,000 clones, 77% of them singletons; the top ten hold roughly 1.7%. The chain links TRBV29-1 to TRBJ2-3; 9 bases fit TRBD1. Sequenced sample: PBMCs. The TCR originated in a woman aged 25 to 39 in good health and CMV-seronegative. CDR3 in amino acids: CSVGQGMTDTQYF. CDR3 DNA sequence: TGCAGTGTGGGACAGGGAATGACAGATACGCAGTATTTT.